This TCR beta chain was captured in a study of cytomegalovirus exposure and HLA in healthy donors. Turning to the study itself: As an earlier analysis found, some 170 million T cells yielded 95 million to 130 million unique TCR beta sequences. Study findings and constraints: Productive rates of about 87% or about 30% were seen for most TCR beta V segments in an earlier analysis. Later analysis identified several of the most significant clusters that appeared linked to common viral pathogens. The majority of TCR sequences were rare, yet some public TCRs appeared in many donors.

PCR used 60 Vbeta primers and 13 Jbeta primers. Libraries were prepared by immunoSEQ multiplex PCR; TCRdb keeps only in-frame clonotypes and omits some of them. Of 90,000 to 120,000 clones listed, approximately 80% are singletons. The count of this clone is one. Its antigen is currently unknown. V lost 5 bases and J 0 bases, leaving 11 bases between the germline ends. Germline CDR1 SEHNR, CDR2 FQNEAQ (reference sequence). The CDR3 covers 15 residues. The chain couples TRBV7-9 to TRBJ1-3; no reliable D call. The origin of this receptor is a male donor in good health and CMV-seronegative. Sequenced input: PBMCs. The CDR3 DNA reads as TGTGCCAGCAGCCCCATTTCCAGCTCTGGAAACACCATATATTTT. It is translated as CASSPISSSGNTIYF.